This T cell receptor beta chain was sequenced in a study of CD4 T cell repertoires in COVID-19. Study-wide background: After 10 days of IL-2 expansion, CFSE-low cells were relabeled and restimulated with other coronavirus spikes.

Repertoires were generated with immunoSEQ multiplex PCR, while TCRdb's copy carries only in-frame clones and drops some. In the table there are some 80,000 clones, roughly 80% of which are singletons. Samples came from patients recovered from mild-to-severe COVID-19. General study points: Sharing of several most expanded SARS-CoV-2-reactive clonotypes across memory subsets suggested intraclonal diversification. Some SARS-CoV-2 clonotypes, between about 6 and 25%, recurred in SARS-CoV and/or HKU1 cultures.

Remarks on this clone: Its antigen remains unidentified.

This CDR3 spans 14 amino acids. The germline V and J ends were trimmed by 2 bases and 3 bases, with 11 bases remaining between them. Per germline, CDR1 LNHDA and CDR2 SQIVND (reference sequence). J is TRBJ2-7 and V is TRBV19, with D perhaps matching TRBD1 (5 bases). The specimen was CD4+ T cells from peripheral blood, collected after recovery from COVID-19. The clonotype originates from a human donor who had COVID-19. DNA for the CDR3: TGTGCCAGTAGTATACGGCAGGGCTACTACGAGCAGTACTTC. This translates into CASSIRQGYYEQYF.